Sequencing of this T cell receptor beta chain was carried out in a study of read filtering for tumor transcriptome and immune sequencing. Study information: Patients were approximately 17 male and some 13 female, mean age roughly 68 years, range about 40 to 85.

Molecular barcoded adaptors covering alpha/delta and beta/gamma chains were used on 400 to 450 ng RNA. MiXCR, applied by TCRdb to the reads, yields one record per CDR3 protein. The sample has roughly 90,000 distinct CDR3 sequences, around a fifth seen once. This clonotype was counted at least ten times. The target antigen is unknown. Findings and caveats of the study: Correlation between methods rose after single-read clonotypes were removed.

Per germline, CDR1 LGHDT and CDR2 YNNKEL (reference sequence). The CDR3 has 15 amino acids. Deletions cut 4 bases from V and 0 bases from J, with 13 bases between. This clonotype was sampled from a donor at least 40 years old with multiple myeloma. Sequencing input: a population of CD138-negative cells sorted from bone marrow. This rearrangement joins TRBV3-1 to TRBJ2-7, with D tentatively TRBD1 or TRBD2 (5 bases each). The CDR3 region is CASSPGPTVSYEQYF. The CDR3 region has the DNA TGTGCCAGCAGCCCGGGGCCCACAGTCTCCTACGAGCAGTACTTC.